This T cell receptor beta chain was captured in a study of OX40 agonist ivuxolimab in advanced cancers. Background on the study: Age averaged roughly 60 years (range roughly 20 to 90), and roughly 80% were male. Study-wide findings and caveats: CD4+ T cells averaged fewer expanded clones than CD8+ T cells.

Germline-derived CDR1 and CDR2 are LNHNV and YYDKDF (reference sequence). With 0 bases clipped from V and 1 base from J, the junction kept 6 bases outside the gene matches. The CDR3 extends over 17 amino acids. About this clone: Its target is not known.

The method was immunoSEQ multiplex PCR; TCRdb's version includes in-frame clones alone and lacks a portion of them. The sample has about 76,000 clones; under 90% are singletons. This TCR derives from an adult with an advanced solid tumor such as melanoma, head and neck, liver or kidney cancer. The rearrangement joins TRBV15 to TRBJ2-1; 7 nucleotides match TRBD2. The sample was CD4+ or CD8+ T cells sorted from blood, taken in a trial of the OX40 agonist ivuxolimab. DNA for the CDR3: TGTGCCACCAGCAGAGAGGGTCGGGAGGCTTCCTACAATGAGCAGTTCTTC. Protein: CATSREGREASYNEQFF.